This TCR beta chain was retrieved from a study of shared clonotypes between healthy human individuals. Study details: Per donor, CD8 memory used one plate, CD8 naive used two, CD4 memory used three and CD4 naive used three.

Germline CDR1 and CDR2: ENHRY and SYGVKD. With 8 bases clipped from V and 5 bases from J, the junction kept 11 bases outside the gene matches. The length of the CDR3 is 16 residues. The DNA input per sorted-subset replicate PCR was 200 ng, corresponding to roughly 30,000 T cell genomes. Using immunoSEQ multiplex PCR, the repertoire was profiled, and TCRdb retains in-frame clones only, with some absent. The sample consists of some 1.1 million clones, approximately 80% of them appearing once. In its sample, this clone was seen once. The chain recombines TRBV10-3 with TRBJ2-5; TRBD2 aligns across 13 bases. Source material: memory CD4+ T cells from PBMCs. Sample subset: CD45RA-negative fraction. This TCR derives from a young man in good health. Some clones in this sample may be carry-over from other donors' samples. Here the CDR3 DNA reads TGTGCCATCGGAGGACCCGGGACTAGCGGGATGGAGACCCAGTACTTC. Amino acids: CAIGGPGTSGMETQYF.